This T cell receptor (beta chain) originates from a study of blood T cell repertoires in COVID-19. Study-level background: Acute and convalescent COVID-19 samples came from the United States, Italy and Spain. Nucleic acid was either cDNA or gDNA, and it came from T cells, B-cell-depleted T cells, or PBMCs.

Authors' analysis steps: It was from reference gene primer amplification that nucleated cell counts were estimated. Produced via immunoSEQ multiplex PCR; TCRdb's table is partial and in-frame only. The V and J calls and clone size come from that table; D and trimming were worked out from the DNA. The sample contains some 700,000 clones, approximately 90% of which appear only once. The J segment lost 7 bases and the V segment lost 2 bases, leaving 6 bases of the junction unmatched. Germline V lookup: CDR1 SGHRS, CDR2 YFSETQ. The CDR3 consists of 14 residues. As for this clone: The sample holds other DNA sequences that translate to the same CDR3.

This TCR came from a woman younger than 35 with acute or convalescent COVID-19. The V and J genes are TRBV5-1 and TRBJ1-5; 7 bases line up with TRBD1. The sequenced sample consisted of peripheral blood. In DNA form, the CDR3 reads TGCGCCAGCAGCTTAGGACAGGTGGGCCAGCCCCAGCATTTT. Translated: CASSLGQVGQPQHF. The full variable domain, rest sourced from reference TRBV5-1 and TRBJ1-5, is KAGVTQTPRYLIKTRGQQVTLSCSPISGHRSVSWYQQTPGQGLQFLFEYFSETQRNKGNFPGRFSGRQFSNSRSEMNVSTLELGDSALYLCASSLGQVGQPQHFGDGTRLSIL.